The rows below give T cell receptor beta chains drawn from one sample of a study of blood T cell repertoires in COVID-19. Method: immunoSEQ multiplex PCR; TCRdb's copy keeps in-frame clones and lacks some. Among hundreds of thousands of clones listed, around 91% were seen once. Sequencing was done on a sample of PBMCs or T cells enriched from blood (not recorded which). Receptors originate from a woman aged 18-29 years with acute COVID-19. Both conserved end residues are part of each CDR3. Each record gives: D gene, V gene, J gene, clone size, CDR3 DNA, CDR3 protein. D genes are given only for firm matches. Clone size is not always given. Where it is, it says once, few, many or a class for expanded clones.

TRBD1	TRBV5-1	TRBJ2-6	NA	TGCGCCAGCAGCACGGGACAGGGGGCCTCTGGGGCCAACGTCCTGACTTTC	CASSTGQGASGANVLTF
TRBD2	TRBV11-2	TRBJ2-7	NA	TGTGCCAGCAGCTCCCCGGGACTAGCGGGATCCTACGAGCAGTACTTC	CASSSPGLAGSYEQYF
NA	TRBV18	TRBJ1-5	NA	TGTGCCAGCTCACCAAGGGGGGGAGAGCAGCCCCAGCATTTT	CASSPRGGEQPQHF
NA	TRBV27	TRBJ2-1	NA	TGTGCCAGCAGTTGCTACGGGACACAAGACCTAAGCGCCTGCACTGAGCAGTTCTTC	CASSCYGTQDLSACTEQFF
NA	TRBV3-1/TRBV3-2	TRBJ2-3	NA	TGTGCCAGCAGCCAAGGTCCGATGCGGAATTTT	CASSQGPMRNF
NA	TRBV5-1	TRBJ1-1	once	TGCGCCAGCAGGGGGGCAGTAAGTAACACTGAAGCTTTCTTT	CASRGAVSNTEAFF
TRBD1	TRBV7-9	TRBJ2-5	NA	TGTGCCAGCAGCTTAGGACAGGGGTGGGAGACCCAGTACTTC	CASSLGQGWETQYF
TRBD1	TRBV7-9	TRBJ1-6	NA	TGTGCCAGCAGCTTAGACATTTTAGGGCAGGGGGATTCACCCCTCCACTTT	CASSLDILGQGDSPLHF
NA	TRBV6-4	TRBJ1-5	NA	TGTGCCAGCAAGGGGTTGGGTCAGCCCCAGCATTTT	CASKGLGQPQHF
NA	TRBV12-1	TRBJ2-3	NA	TGTGCCAGCAGCTTTGTATTACTAGTCGGCACAGATACGCAGTATTTT	CASSFVLLVGTDTQYF
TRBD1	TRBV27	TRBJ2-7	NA	TGTGCCAGGACAGGGAGCTCCTACGAGCAGTACTTC	CARTGSSYEQYF
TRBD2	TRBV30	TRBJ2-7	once	TGTGCCTGGAGTGTCGGACTAGCGACTCCCTACGAGCAGTACTTC	CAWSVGLATPYEQYF
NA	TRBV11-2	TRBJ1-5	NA	TGTGCCAGCAGCTTAGCCGTTGGCAATCAGCCCCAGCATTTT	CASSLAVGNQPQHF
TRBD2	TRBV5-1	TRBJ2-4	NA	TGCGCCAGCAGCTCCGTAAGCGGGAGGGGGTCCAAAAACATTCAGTACTTC	CASSSVSGRGSKNIQYF
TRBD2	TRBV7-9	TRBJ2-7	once	TGTGCCAGCAGCTTTTTCGGGGGGAGCGAGCAGTACTTC	CASSFFGGSEQYF
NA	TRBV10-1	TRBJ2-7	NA	TGCGCCAGCAGTGACTCGGGTGAGCAGTACTTC	CASSDSGEQYF
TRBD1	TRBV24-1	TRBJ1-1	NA	TGTGCCACCAGTGATACGACAGGGACTAGCACTGAAGCTTTCTTT	CATSDTTGTSTEAFF
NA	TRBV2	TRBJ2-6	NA	TGTGCCAGCAGTGGGCTGGCTGGGGCCAACGTCCTGACTTTC	CASSGLAGANVLTF
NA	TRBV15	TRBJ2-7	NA	TGTGCCACCAGCAGAGGTAACGAGCAGTACTTC	CATSRGNEQYF
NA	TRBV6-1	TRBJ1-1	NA	TGTGCCAGCAGTGCCCTCTCCCGGGGGGCCGGGACTGAAGCTTTCTTT	CASSALSRGAGTEAFF
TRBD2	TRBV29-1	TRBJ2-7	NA	TGCAGCGTTGAAGATGGCGGGACTACACGGGGTGAGCAGTACTTC	CSVEDGGTTRGEQYF
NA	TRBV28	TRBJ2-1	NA	TGTGCCAGCAGTTCCCCCGCAGGGCCTACATACAATGAGCAGTTCTTC	CASSSPAGPTYNEQFF
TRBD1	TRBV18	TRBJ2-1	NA	TGTGCCAGCTCACCTTTACCCACAGGGGGCGGTGAGCAGTTCTTC	CASSPLPTGGGEQFF
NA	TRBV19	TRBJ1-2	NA	TGTGCCAGTAGTACCCGGGGTGGGCGAAGGACTAACTATGGCTACACCTTC	CASSTRGGRRTNYGYTF
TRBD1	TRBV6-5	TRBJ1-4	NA	TGTGCCAGCACCCGGGACAGGGTTGAAAAACTGTTTTTT	CASTRDRVEKLFF
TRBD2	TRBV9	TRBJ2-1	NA	TGTGCCAGCTGTTACGGACTAGCGCCGTACAATGAGCAGTTCTTC	CASCYGLAPYNEQFF
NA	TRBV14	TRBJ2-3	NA	TGTGCCAGCAGCGACCTTCGGGACATGTACGGCACAGATACGCAGTATTTT	CASSDLRDMYGTDTQYF
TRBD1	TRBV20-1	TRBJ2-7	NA	TGCAGTGCTAGTATGGTCCGGGACAGGGGGCCCCTCGAGCAGTACTTC	CSASMVRDRGPLEQYF
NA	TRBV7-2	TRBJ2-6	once	TGTGCCAGCAGCTTAGGGTCGGGAGTCAGCTCTGGGGCCAACGTCCTGACTTTC	CASSLGSGVSSGANVLTF
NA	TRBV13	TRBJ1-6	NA	TGTGCCAGCAGCCAGAGACGGGGTTCACCCCTCCACTTT	CASSQRRGSPLHF
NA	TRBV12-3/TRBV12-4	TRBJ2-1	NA	TGTGCCAGCAGAAGCACTAGCTACAATGAGCAGTTCTTC	CASRSTSYNEQFF
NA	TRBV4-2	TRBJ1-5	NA	TGTGCCAGCAGCCAAGATAAAAATCAGCCCCAGCATTTT	CASSQDKNQPQHF
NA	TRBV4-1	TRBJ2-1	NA	TGCGCCAGCAGCCAAGTACTCCTTTCCCCTGAGCAGTTCTTC	CASSQVLLSPEQFF
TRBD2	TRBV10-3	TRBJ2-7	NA	TGTGCCATCAGTGAGTCTTTGACTAGCGGACTCTACGAGCAGTACTTC	CAISESLTSGLYEQYF
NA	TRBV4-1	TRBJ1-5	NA	TGCGCCAGCAGCCAAAGAGGGACACTCGGGGGGAATCAGCCCCAGCATTTT	CASSQRGTLGGNQPQHF
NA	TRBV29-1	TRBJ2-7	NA	TGCAGCGTTCGCCCGAGCTCCTACGAGCAGTACTTC	CSVRPSSYEQYF
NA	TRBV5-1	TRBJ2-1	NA	TGCGCCAGCAGCTTGGGGGCTTCAGTGGGAGACTCCTACAATGAGCAGTTCTTC	CASSLGASVGDSYNEQFF
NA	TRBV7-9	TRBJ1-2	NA	TGTGCCAGCAGCTTACGGGGGGCTCGTGGCTACACCTTC	CASSLRGARGYTF
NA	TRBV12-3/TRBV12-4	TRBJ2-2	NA	TGTGCCAGCAGTCTACTCTCGGGGGAGCTGTTTTTT	CASSLLSGELFF
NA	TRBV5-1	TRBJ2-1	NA	TGCGCCAGCAGCTTGTTGCAGGGGTTGTCCTACAATGAGCAGTTCTTC	CASSLLQGLSYNEQFF
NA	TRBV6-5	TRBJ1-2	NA	TGTGCCAGCAGTTCCTGGACAGCAGGCTATGGCTACACCTTC	CASSSWTAGYGYTF
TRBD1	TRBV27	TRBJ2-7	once	TGTGCCAGCAGCCGCGGGACAGGGAATGCCTACGAGCAGTACTTC	CASSRGTGNAYEQYF